This entry concerns a single TCR beta chain. This record belongs to a study of T cells expressing NK-cell markers. About the study: Repertoire data for TCR beta were derived from sorted T cells (CD3+CD56+NKG2C+, CD3+CD56+NKG2C- and CD3+CD56-NKG2C+).

TCRdb reprocessed the 5' RACE reads and stores each CDR3 protein as one record, lacking DNA. Reported are roughly 390,000 distinct CDR3 sequences; the ten largest clones contain around 5%. Sequenced: blood T cells: a sorted CD56 or NKG2C T cell subset, CD4+ or CD8+ T cells, or bulk PBMC T cells (not recorded which). This clonotype originated in a man between 18 and 69 years old in good health.

The CDR3 is CASSHRGQNTEAFF. This chain connects TRBV6-1 to TRBJ1-1; the TCRdb call, TRBD1, lacks DNA for checking. CDR1 and CDR2 from the germline V gene are MNHNS and SASEGT. The CDR3 has 14 amino acids.